This T cell receptor beta chain originates from a study of T cells in Graves' hyperthyroidism and ophthalmopathy. On the study more broadly: Peripheral blood samples were taken at initial diagnosis, prior to any treatment.

V was trimmed by 0 bases and J by 6 bases, leaving 15 bases between them. The V gene's germline CDR1 is SGHDT and CDR2 YYEEEE. CDR3 size: 16 residues. The TCR beta CDR3 regions underwent amplification using RNA transcripts as the source. HTBI primers were employed in a first-round RT-PCR of the TCR CDR3. TCRdb analysed the multiplex PCR reads with MiXCR anew, one entry per CDR3 protein. Among hundreds of thousands of distinct CDR3 sequences listed, roughly 32% were seen once. Study findings and constraints: Blood also contained most expanded thyroid clonotypes above 0.001.

There are a few counts of this clonotype. Its antigen remains unidentified. Based on clinical symptoms, serum thyroxine and TRAb, thyroid ultrasound and orbital computed tomography, diagnoses were reached. The rearrangement joins TRBV5-6 to TRBJ1-4; no clear D. The sequence was collected from a woman aged 40 to 50 with Graves' hyperthyroidism. The sample comprised blood. In DNA form, the CDR3 reads TGTGCCAGCAGCTTGGGTCCGTCCCCCGGTGATGAAAAACTGTTTTTT. This gives the protein CASSLGPSPGDEKLFF.